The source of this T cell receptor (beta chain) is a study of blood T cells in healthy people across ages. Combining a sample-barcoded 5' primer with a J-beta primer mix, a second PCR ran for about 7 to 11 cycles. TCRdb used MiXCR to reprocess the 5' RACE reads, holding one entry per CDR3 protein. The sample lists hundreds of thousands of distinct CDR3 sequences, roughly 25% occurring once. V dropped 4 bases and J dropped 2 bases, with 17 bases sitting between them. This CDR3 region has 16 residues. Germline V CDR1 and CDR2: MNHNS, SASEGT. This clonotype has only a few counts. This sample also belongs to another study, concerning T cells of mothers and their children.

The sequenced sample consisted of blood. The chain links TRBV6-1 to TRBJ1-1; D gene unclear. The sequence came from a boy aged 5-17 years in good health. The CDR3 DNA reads TGTGCCAGCAGTGTTTTTATCGGCAGCGGAAACACTGAAGCTTTCTTT. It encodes CASSVFIGSGNTEAFF.